These T cell receptor beta chains were read from a single sample in a study of identical twins. TCRdb itself ran the 5' RACE reads through MiXCR, one entry per CDR3 protein. Seen here are about 690,000 distinct CDR3 sequences, around 21% observed once, and the top ten hold 4% to 5.5%. This same sample was also taken into another study, of T cells expressing NK-cell markers.

Source material: PBMCs. The receptors originated from a woman aged 18 to 35 in good health. Each CDR3 is given with its conserved first and last residue. The D gene is left open where the match is weak. The size of a clone is reported for some rows only, either as once, few or many, or as a class for expanded clones.

V,length,D,size,J,CDR3,DNA
TRBV3-1,15,NA,NA,TRBJ2-1,CASSFTGGRDNEQFF,TGTGCCAGCAGCTTTACTGGGGGGCGTGACAATGAGCAGTTCTTC
TRBV5-5,13,NA,NA,TRBJ2-5,CASRGPSGETQYF,TGTGCCAGCAGAGGCCCCTCGGGGGAGACCCAGTACTTC
TRBV12-3/TRBV12-4,14,TRBD1,medium-sized,TRBJ1-1,CASSLGRGQTEAFF,TGTGCCAGCAGTTTGGGAAGGGGGCAAACTGAAGCTTTCTTT
TRBV5-5,13,NA,NA,TRBJ2-7,CASNPQGGYEQYF,TGTGCCAGCAACCCACAGGGTGGCTACGAGCAGTACTTC
TRBV4-3,15,NA,many,TRBJ2-5,CASSQAAQGIETQYF,TGCGCCAGCAGCCAAGCAGCCCAGGGAATCGAGACCCAGTACTTC
TRBV6-2/TRBV6-3,14,NA,NA,TRBJ2-1,CASTLRGPYNEQFF,TGTGCCAGCACCCTACGGGGGCCTTACAATGAGCAGTTCTTC
TRBV5-6,12,NA,NA,TRBJ2-7,CASSRLFYEQYF,TGTGCCAGCAGCCGTTTATTCTACGAGCAGTACTTC
TRBV15,14,TRBD2,NA,TRBJ2-1,CATSGASGMGEQFF,TGTGCCACCAGCGGAGCTAGCGGGATGGGTGAGCAGTTCTTC
TRBV24-1,13,NA,NA,TRBJ2-1,CATSEFVSGEQFF,TGTGCCACCAGTGAGTTCGTATCAGGAGAGCAGTTCTTC
TRBV20-1,13,NA,few,TRBJ2-5,CSASRPGWETQYF,TGCAGTGCTTCAAGACCCGGGTGGGAGACCCAGTACTTC
TRBV20-1,15,NA,few,TRBJ1-2,CSARSAGATFFGYTF,TGCAGTGCTAGGTCTGCGGGGGCGACCTTTTTCGGCTACACCTTC
TRBV12-3/TRBV12-4,13,NA,NA,TRBJ2-7,CASTPGSTYEQYF,TGTGCCAGCACCCCTGGATCCACCTACGAGCAGTACTTC
TRBV12-3/TRBV12-4,15,TRBD1,few,TRBJ1-4,CASSPRQGLNEKLFF,TGTGCCAGCAGTCCTAGACAGGGATTGAATGAAAAACTGTTTTTT
TRBV20-1,13,NA,NA,TRBJ1-1,CSAALRGSAEAFF,TGCAGTGCTGCCCTGAGGGGTAGCGCTGAAGCTTTCTTT
TRBV20-1,13,TRBD2,many,TRBJ2-1,CSHGLADYNEQFF,TGCAGTCACGGACTAGCGGATTACAATGAGCAGTTCTTC
TRBV20-1,14,NA,few,TRBJ1-6,CSAKGGKGGSPLHF,TGCAGTGCTAAGGGCGGAAAGGGAGGTTCACCCCTCCACTTT
TRBV11-2,14,NA,NA,TRBJ2-7,CASSLPGPLYEQYF,TGTGCCAGCAGCCTACCCGGCCCCCTCTACGAGCAGTACTTC
TRBV18,15,NA,NA,TRBJ2-7,CASSPRGGGTYEQYF,TGTGCCAGCTCACCACGCGGCGGGGGCACCTACGAGCAGTACTTC
TRBV9,16,NA,few,TRBJ2-3,CASSVGRDSASDTQYF,TGTGCCAGCAGCGTAGGGCGGGACTCCGCCTCGGATACGCAGTATTTT
TRBV6-5,16,NA,few,TRBJ2-5,CASSYSLGGGRETQYF,TGTGCCAGCAGTTACTCGTTGGGGGGGGGCCGTGAGACCCAGTACTTC
TRBV12-3/TRBV12-4,13,NA,NA,TRBJ1-1,CASSSAPIGEAFF,TGTGCCAGCAGTTCAGCGCCTATAGGTGAAGCTTTCTTT
TRBV6-1,15,NA,NA,TRBJ2-7,CASRDPGRTSYEQYF,TGTGCCAGCAGGGACCCGGGACGGACCTCCTACGAGCAGTACTTC
TRBV5-1,16,NA,NA,TRBJ1-6,CASSGGGDSYNSPLHF,TGCGCCAGCAGCGGGGGTGGAGACTCCTATAATTCACCCCTCCACTTT
TRBV27,17,TRBD2,NA,TRBJ2-5,CASSWRGSGGLQETQYF,TGTGCCAGCAGTTGGAGGGGGAGCGGGGGACTCCAAGAGACCCAGTACTTC
TRBV7-2,13,NA,NA,TRBJ2-3,CASSLAFPDTQYF,TGTGCCAGCAGCTTAGCCTTTCCAGATACGCAGTATTTT
TRBV12-3/TRBV12-4,18,TRBD2,few,TRBJ2-1,CASSFGVGTSGKGNEQFF,TGTGCCAGCAGTTTCGGGGTGGGGACTAGCGGGAAGGGCAATGAGCAGTTCTTC
TRBV5-1,17,TRBD2,few,TRBJ2-5,CASSPGLAGPPTETQYF,TGCGCCAGCAGCCCTGGACTAGCGGGACCTCCGACAGAGACCCAGTACTTC
TRBV6-1,15,NA,few,TRBJ2-3,CASRPGGGNTDTQYF,TGTGCCAGCCGCCCCGGCGGCGGAAACACAGATACGCAGTATTTT
TRBV20-1,16,NA,few,TRBJ2-2,CSASPWDFSNTGELFF,TGCAGTGCTAGTCCCTGGGACTTTTCGAACACCGGGGAGCTGTTTTTT
TRBV18,14,NA,NA,TRBJ1-5,CASSGANGAQPQHF,TGTGCCAGCTCAGGGGCGAACGGCGCTCAGCCCCAGCATTTT